This T cell receptor beta chain appears in the sequencing data of a study of regulatory T cells in long-lasting Graves disease. The authors built TCR beta libraries using iRepertoire HTBI primers and Arm-PCR of CDR3 regions. TCRdb redid the calling of the multiplex PCR reads with MiXCR, one entry per CDR3 protein. Of roughly 560,000 distinct CDR3 sequences in the sample, 16% were seen once. Trimming cost V 3 bases and J 2 bases; bases outside gene matches: 3. CDR1 is SNHLY, CDR2 FYNNEI, per germline. The CDR3 runs 15 residues. This clonotype was found many times. Time point noted: newly diagnosed GD, antithyroid drugs for less than 3 months. From RNA extracted from PBMCs, the TCR library was made. These data also featured in a second study, about T cells in Graves' hyperthyroidism and ophthalmopathy.

Here the sequenced sample was peripheral blood mononuclear cells (PBMCs), taken at new diagnosis, from a patient treated with antithyroid drugs. This receptor was obtained from a woman aged 40 to 65 with Graves disease. The genes are TRBV2 and TRBJ2-7, with TRBD2 matching 11 bases. CDR3 nucleotides: TGTGCCAGCAGTGAGACTAGCGGGGTTACCTACGAGCAGTACTTC. It codes for CASSETSGVTYEQYF.